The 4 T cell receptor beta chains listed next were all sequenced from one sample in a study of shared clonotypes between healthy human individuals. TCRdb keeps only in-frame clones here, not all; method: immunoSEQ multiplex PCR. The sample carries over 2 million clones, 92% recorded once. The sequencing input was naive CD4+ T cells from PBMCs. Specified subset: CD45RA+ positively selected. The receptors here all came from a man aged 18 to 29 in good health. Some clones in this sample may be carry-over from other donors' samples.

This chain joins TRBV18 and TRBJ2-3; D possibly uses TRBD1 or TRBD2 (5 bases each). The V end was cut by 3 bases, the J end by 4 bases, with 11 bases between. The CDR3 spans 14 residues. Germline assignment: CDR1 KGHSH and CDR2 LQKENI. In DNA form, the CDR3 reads TGTGCCAGCTCACCGGACGGGACCCCAGATACGCAGTATTTT. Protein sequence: CASSPDGTPDTQYF.

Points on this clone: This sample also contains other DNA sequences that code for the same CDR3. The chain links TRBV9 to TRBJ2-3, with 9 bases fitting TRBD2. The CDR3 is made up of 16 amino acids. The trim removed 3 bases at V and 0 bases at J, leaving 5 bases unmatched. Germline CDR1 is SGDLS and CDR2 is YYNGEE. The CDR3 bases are TGTGCCAGCAGCGCTGGACTAGCGCTTAGCACAGATACGCAGTATTTT. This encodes CASSAGLALSTDTQYF.

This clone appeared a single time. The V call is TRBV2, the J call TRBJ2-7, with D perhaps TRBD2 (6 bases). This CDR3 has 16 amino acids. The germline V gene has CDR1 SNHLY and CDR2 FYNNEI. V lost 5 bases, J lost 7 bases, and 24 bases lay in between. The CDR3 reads CASSRIRTGQSGEQYF. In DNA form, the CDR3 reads TGTGCCAGCAGTCGCATTCGGACTGGGCAAAGCGGGGAGCAGTACTTC.

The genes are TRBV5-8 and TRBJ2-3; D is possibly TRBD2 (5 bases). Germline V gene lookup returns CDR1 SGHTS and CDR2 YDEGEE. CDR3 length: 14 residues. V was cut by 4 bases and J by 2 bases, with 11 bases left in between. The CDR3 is CASSPGVLTDTQYF. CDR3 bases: TGTGCCAGCAGCCCCGGGGTCCTCACAGATACGCAGTATTTT.